The present entry profiles one T cell receptor (beta chain) with its context. The data are from a study of blood T cell repertoires in COVID-19. Study in general: COVID-19 samples collected from the United States, Italy and Spain covered acute and convalescent phases. Nucleic acid was either cDNA or gDNA, and it came from T cells, B-cell-depleted T cells, or PBMCs.

The junction had 3 bases not matched to a gene; V was cut back by 1 base and J by 11 bases. The germline V gene has CDR1 SQVTM and CDR2 ANQGSEA. CDR3 size: 11 residues. How the authors handled the data: Amplification from reference gene primers served as the basis for estimated nucleated cell counts. Here immunoSEQ multiplex PCR was the method, and the copy in TCRdb shows in-frame clones only, minus some. The V and J calls and clone size were taken over from that table, and D and trimming were inferred from the DNA. Of under 250,000 clones listed, 86% were seen once; the top ten hold 1.5% to 2%. This TCR was recovered from a woman aged 55-70 years who had recovered from COVID-19. Sequencing was performed on peripheral blood. This chain joins TRBV29-1 and TRBJ2-7, with TRBD1 identical over 9 bases. This CDR3 is CSVEARDREYF. CDR3 nucleotide sequence: TGCAGCGTTGAAGCGAGGGACAGGGAGTACTTC.